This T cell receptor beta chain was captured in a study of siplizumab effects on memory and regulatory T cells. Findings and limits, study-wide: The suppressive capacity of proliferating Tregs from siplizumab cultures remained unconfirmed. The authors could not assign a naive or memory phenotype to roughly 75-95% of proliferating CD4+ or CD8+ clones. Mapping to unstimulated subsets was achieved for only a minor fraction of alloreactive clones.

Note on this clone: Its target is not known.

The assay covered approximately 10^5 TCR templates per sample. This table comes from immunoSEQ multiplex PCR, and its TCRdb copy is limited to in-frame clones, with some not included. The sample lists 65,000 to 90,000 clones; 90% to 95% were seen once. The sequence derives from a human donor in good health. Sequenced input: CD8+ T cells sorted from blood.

The CDR3 region has the DNA TGTGCCAGCAGTCCGACTAGCGGGGGCCAAGGTCATGAGCAGTTCTTC. Its translation: CASSPTSGGQGHEQFF. The genes are TRBV6-4 and TRBJ2-1, with TRBD2 matching 12 bases. J lost 8 bases, V lost 5 bases, and 10 bases had no gene match. The germline CDR1 and CDR2 sequences are MRHNA and SNTAGT. The CDR3 sequence is 16 residues long.